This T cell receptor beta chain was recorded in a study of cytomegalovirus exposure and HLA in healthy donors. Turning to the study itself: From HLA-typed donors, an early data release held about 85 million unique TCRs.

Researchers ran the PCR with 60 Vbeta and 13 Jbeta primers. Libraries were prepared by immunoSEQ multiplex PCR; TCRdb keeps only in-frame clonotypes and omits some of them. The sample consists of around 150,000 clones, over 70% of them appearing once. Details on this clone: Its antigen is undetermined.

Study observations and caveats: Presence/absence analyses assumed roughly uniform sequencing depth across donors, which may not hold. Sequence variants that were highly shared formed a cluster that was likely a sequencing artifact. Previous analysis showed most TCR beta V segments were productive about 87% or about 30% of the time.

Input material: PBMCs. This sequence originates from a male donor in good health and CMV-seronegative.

The chain's CDR3 is CASSQPGVEETQYF. The CDR3 bases are TGTGCCAGCAGCCAACCAGGGGTCGAAGAGACCCAGTACTTC. The chain couples TRBV27 to TRBJ2-5; possible D gene TRBD1, 6 bases. Germline CDR1 MNHEY, CDR2 SMNVEV (reference sequence). The CDR3 is made up of 14 amino acids. Trimming pared 6 bases from V and 3 bases from J, leaving 14 bases between.